These 8 T cell receptor beta chains were sequenced from one sample in a study of radiotherapy plus CTLA-4 blockade in lung cancer. Sequencing was performed with immunoSEQ multiplex PCR; in TCRdb, only in-frame clones are kept and a portion is missing. The profile shows more than 90,000 clones, roughly 86% of them singletons. Sample: peripheral blood, taken from a patient treated with radiotherapy plus ipilimumab. These receptors all come from a human donor with non-small cell lung cancer that progressed on radiotherapy plus ipilimumab. Some clones in this sample may be carry-over from other donors' samples.

The sample holds a few counts of this clone. The chain combines TRBV7-2 with TRBJ2-5, with 8 bases matching TRBD2. CDR3 length equals 14 residues. Germline V gene data show CDR1 as SGHTA and CDR2 as FQGNSA. With 2 bases clipped from V and 7 bases from J, the junction kept 6 bases outside the gene matches. In DNA, the CDR3 is TGTGCCAGCAGCTTAAGGACTAGCCCCCCGACCCAGTACTTC. Amino acid sequence: CASSLRTSPPTQYF. The complete variable domain, with remaining parts taken from reference TRBV7-2 and TRBJ2-5, reads GAGVSQSPSNKVTEKGKDVELRCDPISGHTALYWYRQSLGQGLEFLIYFQGNSAPDKSGLPSDRFSAERTGGSVSTLTIQRTQQEDSAVYLCASSLRTSPPTQYFGPGTRLLVL.

The chain joins TRBV5-1 to TRBJ1-4; D perhaps matches TRBD1 (6 bases). This CDR3 comprises 14 residues. Trimming pared 4 bases from V and 0 bases from J, leaving 7 bases between. Germline-derived CDR1 and CDR2 are SGHRS and YFSETQ. The CDR3 coding sequence is TGCGCCAGCAGCAGGGGGGCAACTAATGAAAAACTGTTTTTT. Protein product: CASSRGATNEKLFF.

The genes are TRBV12-5 and TRBJ2-3; perhaps TRBD2 as D (6 bases). The CDR3 consists of 15 residues. Germline CDR1 and CDR2: LGHNT and FRNRAP. The V end was cut by 2 bases, the J end by 0 bases, with 9 bases between. The chain's CDR3 is CASGLRETSTDTQYF. The DNA of the CDR3 is TGTGCTAGTGGTTTGCGGGAGACTAGCACAGATACGCAGTATTTT.

This chain uses TRBV29-1 with TRBJ1-1; D may be TRBD1 (5 bases). V lost 6 bases, J lost 0 bases, and 11 bases lay in between. The germline gives CDR1 SQVTM, CDR2 ANQGSEA. This CDR3 has 13 residues. The CDR3 DNA follows: TGCAGCGTGACAGTCGATATGAACACTGAAGCTTTCTTT. This gives the protein CSVTVDMNTEAFF. Full variable domain (remainder filled in from reference TRBV29-1 and TRBJ1-1): SAVISQKPSRDICQRGTSLTIQCQVDSQVTMMFWYRQQPGQSLTLIATANQGSEATYESGFVIDKFPISRPNLTFSTLTVSNMSPEDSSIYLCSVTVDMNTEAFFGQGTRLTVV.

The chain carries TRBV28 and TRBJ2-7, with D tentatively TRBD1 (5 bases). The V and J ends lost 5 bases and 0 bases respectively, with 11 bases between them. CDR1 is MDHEN and CDR2 is SYDVKM in the germline V gene. The CDR3 consists of 14 residues. CDR3 protein: CASSVGQDSYEQYF. Written as DNA, the CDR3 is TGTGCCAGCAGTGTCGGACAAGACTCCTACGAGCAGTACTTC.

The chain links TRBV28 to TRBJ2-7; 12 bases fit TRBD2. V dropped 8 bases and J dropped 2; count of bases not matched to a gene: 4. The germline V gene encodes CDR1 MDHEN and CDR2 SYDVKM. The CDR3 has 14 amino acids. The CDR3 sequence is CASLPSGGAYEQYF. The DNA for the CDR3 is TGTGCCAGCCTTCCTAGCGGGGGGGCCTACGAGCAGTACTTC.

This chain connects TRBV7-2 to TRBJ1-2; D is undetermined. The V end was cut by 4 bases, the J end by 6 bases, with 18 bases between. Germline V CDR1 and CDR2: SGHTA, FQGNSA. The CDR3 sequence is 15 residues long. The CDR3 DNA follows: TGTGCCAGCAGCTCCTACATTGTTCAGATGAATGGCTACACCTTC. Its protein product is CASSSYIVQMNGYTF.

The rearrangement joins TRBV7-3 to TRBJ2-6; D unresolved. V gave up 3 bases and J gave up 1 base, with 1 base separating them. Germline V gene sequence: CDR1 SGHTA, CDR2 FQGTGA. The CDR3 sequence is 13 residues long. The CDR3 region has the DNA TGTGCCAGCAGCTTTTCTGGGGCCAACGTCCTGACTTTC. It translates to CASSFSGANVLTF.